This T cell receptor beta chain was found in a study of T cell repertoires in cytomegalovirus infection. Overall study: Indicated by public TCR beta signatures were CMV infection and matching HLA type. Points from the study as a whole: Individuals carrying CMV plus the relevant HLA were identified by cumulative frequency of public TCR beta families. In two of eight donors, the top clonotype was HLA-C-restricted CMV-specific.

TCRdb redid the calling of the reads with MiXCR, one entry per CDR3 protein. Among some 680,000 distinct CDR3 sequences listed, 35% to 40% were seen once. Comment on this clonotype: The antigen is not known.

This CDR3 region has 18 residues. Per germline, CDR1 MDHEN and CDR2 SYDVKM. Trimming cost V 2 bases and J 2 bases, with 21 bases left between them. The clonotype comes from a human donor in good health (CMV status not recorded). Some clones in this sample may be carry-over from other donors' samples. The specimen was PBMCs. This chain joins TRBV28 and TRBJ2-5; D tentatively fits TRBD1 or TRBD2 (5 bases each). The CDR3 nucleotides read TGTGCCAGCAGTTTAGGGGGTTCGGGCGGAGCCAAACAAGAGACCCAGTACTTC. Protein sequence: CASSLGGSGGAKQETQYF.